This T cell receptor (beta chain) stems from a study of blood T cells in healthy people across ages. The CDR3 is 11 amino acids. Germline V gene sequence: CDR1 SGDLS, CDR2 YYNGEE. The V end was cut by 3 bases, the J end by 12 bases, with 10 bases between. With a J-beta primer mix and a sample-barcoded 5' primer, a second PCR ran roughly 7 to 11 cycles. TCRdb re-analysed the 5' RACE reads in MiXCR, keeping a single row per CDR3 protein. The table includes some 940,000 distinct CDR3 sequences, under 35% detected once. This clonotype was counted many times. Its specificity is not known. General study findings and limits: It was found that TCR beta diversity correlated strongly with the percentage of naive T cells.

These sequences were also reported in another study, on T cells of mothers and their children.

This receptor was taken from a woman in her thirties or forties in good health. The rearrangement links TRBV9 to TRBJ2-1; D ambiguous. Sequencing was done on a sample of blood. In DNA, the CDR3 is TGTGCCAGCAGCGCCCGTGATGGGCAGTTCTTC. This gives the protein CASSARDGQFF.